The 30 T cell receptor beta chains reported below all come from one sample, sequenced in a study of cytomegalovirus exposure and HLA in healthy donors. The PCR used 60 Vbeta and 13 Jbeta primers. This table comes from immunoSEQ multiplex PCR, and its TCRdb copy is limited to in-frame clones, with some not included. Seen here are about 190,000 clones, 84% observed once, and the top ten hold roughly 2.6%. The sequenced sample was PBMCs. These receptor sequences come from a woman aged 45-59 years in good health and CMV-seropositive.

V and J are TRBV2 and TRBJ1-6; 8 nucleotides agree with TRBD1. CDR1 and CDR2 from the germline V gene are SNHLY and FYNNEI. Losses at the gene ends were 6 bases for V and 9 bases for J; bases not matched to a gene: 10. CDR3 length: 15 residues. The CDR3 nucleotides read TGTGCCAGCAGCCAAACAGGGGGTGTCGGTTCACCCCTCCACTTT. Protein sequence: CASSQTGGVGSPLHF.

The chain links TRBV5-6 to TRBJ2-2; 13 bases align to TRBD2. The CDR3 contains 17 residues. Trimming took 4 bases from V and 5 from J; bases not matched to a gene: 8. Germline V gene data show CDR1 as SGHDT and CDR2 as YYEEEE. For the CDR3, the DNA is TGTGCCAGCAGCCCGACTAGCGGGGGGAGAGGGACCGGGGAGCTGTTTTTT. It translates to CASSPTSGGRGTGELFF. Based on the CDR3 plus reference TRBV5-6 and TRBJ2-2, the full variable domain is DAGVTQSPTHLIKTRGQQVTLRCSPKSGHDTVSWYQQALGQGPQFIFQYYEEEERQRGNFPDRFSGHQFPNYSSELNVNALLLGDSALYLCASSPTSGGRGTGELFFGEGSRLTVL.

This clone was seen only once. The chain couples TRBV27 to TRBJ1-1; TRBD1 matches 7 bases. This CDR3 is built from 14 residues. The J segment lost 8 bases and the V segment lost 5 bases, leaving 11 bases of the junction unmatched. Germline loops: CDR1 MNHEY, CDR2 SMNVEV (reference sequence). In nucleotides, the CDR3 is TGTGCCAGCAGTCCGGGGACAGAGAAACCCGAAGCTTTCTTT. Residues: CASSPGTEKPEAFF.

The chain couples TRBV6-5 to TRBJ1-4; possibly TRBD1 for D (5 bases). The CDR3 has 14 amino acids. Germline CDR1 MNHEY, CDR2 SVGAGI. The V gene lost 11 bases and the J gene lost 8 bases, with 21 bases spanning the gap. CDR3 sequence reads: CAAGGGRDEEKLFF. CDR3 sequence (DNA): TGTGCCGCCGGCGGGGGAAGGGATGAAGAAAAACTGTTTTTT.

J is TRBJ1-4 and V is TRBV13, with 8 nucleotides matching TRBD1. The V and J ends lost 8 bases and 8 bases, in that order; junction bases with no gene match: 13. The germline CDR1 and CDR2 sequences are PRHDT and FYEKMQ (reference sequence). There are 15 residues in the CDR3. CDR3 nucleotide sequence: TGTGCCAGCGTATTTAGGACAGGGAGTCAGGAAAAACTGTTTTTT. This encodes CASVFRTGSQEKLFF.

Details on this clone: The junction departs from germline at one end; a sequencing error may be responsible. The V call is TRBV5-4, the J call TRBJ2-7; tentatively, D is TRBD1 (6 bases). Germline V lookup: CDR1 SGHNT, CDR2 YYREEE (reference sequence). CDR3 length: 15 amino acids. Here the CDR3 DNA reads TGCGCCAGCAGCCAAGATAGAGGGGACACCTACGAGCAGTACTTC. Encoded protein: CASSQDRGDTYEQYF.

The chain has TRBV10-3 and TRBJ1-2; 8 bases line up with TRBD1. From germline, CDR1 is ENHRY and CDR2 SYGVKD. Germline trimming cut 6 bases from V and 6 bases from J; bases unmatched to any gene: 6. This CDR3 comprises 13 residues. In DNA form, the CDR3 reads TGTGCCATCAGCACCGGGACAGGCGATGGCTACACCTTC. Amino acid sequence: CAISTGTGDGYTF.

J is TRBJ2-5 and V is TRBV7-2; D may be TRBD1 (6 bases). The V gene's germline CDR1 is SGHTA and CDR2 FQGNSA. The CDR3 sequence is 15 residues long. The V end lost 1 base, the J end lost 5 bases, and 14 bases lay between the germline ends. The CDR3 nucleotides read TGTGCCAGCAGCTTAGTCCCTGGGGGCGGGGAGACCCAGTACTTC. Protein product: CASSLVPGGGETQYF.

V and J are TRBV6-1 and TRBJ1-1, with D perhaps matching TRBD1 (5 bases). The V and J ends lost 8 bases and 6 bases respectively, with 13 bases between them. The CDR3 sequence is 12 residues long. Looked up from germline, CDR1 is MNHNS and CDR2 is SASEGT. CDR3 coding DNA: TGTGCCAGCTTGGGGGGTAGGGCTGAAGCTTTCTTT. Its translation is CASLGGRAEAFF.

V is TRBV6-1 and J is TRBJ2-5; D not certain. TRBJ2-7 matches the DNA end more closely, so the J call is doubtful. The CDR3 has 12 amino acids. CDR1 and CDR2 from the germline V gene are MNHNS and SASEGT. In nucleotides, the CDR3 is TGTGCCAGCTGTAAGTACTCCTACGAGCAGTACTTC. Residues: CASCKYSYEQYF.

The gene calls are TRBV15 and TRBJ1-2, with 9 bases lining up with TRBD1. The CDR3 loop spans 17 amino acids. CDR1 is LNHNV, CDR2 YYDKDF, per germline (reference sequence). Trimming removed 0 bases from V and 5 bases from J; junction bases left unmatched: 10. Written as DNA, the CDR3 is TGTGCCACCAGCAGAGAACGGGGACAGGGTTTATTTTATGGCTACACCTTC. It encodes CATSRERGQGLFYGYTF.

The chain uses TRBV7-9 and TRBJ2-5, with TRBD1 matching 9 bases. Trimming cost V 5 bases and J 2 bases; bases outside gene matches: 9. The CDR3 contains 16 residues. The V gene's germline CDR1 is SEHNR and CDR2 FQNEAQ (reference sequence). CDR3 bases: TGTGCCAGCAGCCCCAAGCGGGACAGGGCTCAAGAGACCCAGTACTTC. Protein sequence: CASSPKRDRAQETQYF.

The chain joins TRBV7-8 to TRBJ1-1; 8 bases are a match to TRBD1. The CDR3 consists of 14 residues. V lost 5 bases to trimming and J lost 2 bases; unmatched junction nucleotides: 4. Looked up from germline, CDR1 is SGHVS and CDR2 is FQNEAQ. For the CDR3, the DNA is TGTGCCAGCAGCCTTGACAGGGGAAACACTGAAGCTTTCTTT. Its translation is CASSLDRGNTEAFF.

The rearrangement uses TRBV6-5 and TRBJ2-5; 7 bases fit TRBD1. The length of the CDR3 is 14 residues. Germline V CDR1 and CDR2: MNHEY, SVGAGI. Germline trimming cut 0 bases from V and 5 bases from J; bases unmatched to any gene: 3. The CDR3 spells CASSYSGGWETQYF. The CDR3 DNA follows: TGTGCCAGCAGTTACTCAGGGGGCTGGGAGACCCAGTACTTC.

The chain couples TRBV6-1 to TRBJ1-3; 8 positions match TRBD1. The germline V gene encodes CDR1 MNHNS and CDR2 SASEGT. The CDR3 has 15 amino acids. The J segment lost 3 bases and the V segment lost 7 bases, leaving 8 bases of the junction unmatched. CDR3 protein: CASILQGARGNTIYF. CDR3 nucleotides: TGTGCCAGCATATTGCAGGGGGCTCGTGGAAACACCATATATTTT.

The chain couples TRBV5-6 to TRBJ2-7; a weak D match, TRBD1 (7 bases). The germline V and J ends were trimmed by 2 bases and 2 bases, with 14 bases remaining between them. CDR1 and CDR2 (germline): SGHDT, YYEEEE. CDR3 length: 15 residues. Here the CDR3 DNA reads TGTGCCAGCAGCTTCCGGGGGACAGTTCCCTACGAGCAGTACTTC. Its translation is CASSFRGTVPYEQYF.

CDR3 region: CASSAGQGSQPQHF. The CDR3 DNA is TGCGCCAGCAGCGCCGGACAGGGGAGTCAGCCCCAGCATTTT. The V and J genes are TRBV5-1 and TRBJ1-5, with 9 nucleotides matching TRBD1. Per germline, CDR1 SGHRS and CDR2 YFSETQ. The CDR3 is 14 residues long. The ends lost 4 bases at V and 6 bases at J; junction bases unmatched: 5.

This clone was seen a single time. The chain uses TRBV7-9 and TRBJ2-7; D possibly corresponds to TRBD1 (7 bases). CDR1 is SEHNR and CDR2 is FQNEAQ in the germline V gene (reference sequence). The CDR3 contains 14 residues. Trimming took 5 bases from V and 3 from J, leaving 14 bases between them. CDR3 sequence (DNA): TGTGCCAGCAGCCTGCAGGGGGGACACTACGAGCAGTACTTC. This sequence encodes CASSLQGGHYEQYF.

This chain connects TRBV9 to TRBJ2-5, with D tentatively TRBD2 (5 bases). V shed 4 bases and J shed 1 base, with 11 bases lying between them. Per germline, CDR1 SGDLS and CDR2 YYNGEE. The CDR3 extends over 14 amino acids. CDR3 residues: CASSLTTLQETQYF. The CDR3 coding sequence is TGTGCCAGCAGCCTGACTACCCTCCAAGAGACCCAGTACTTC.

CDR3 amino acids: CASSESYWGPAEAFF. The CDR3 coding sequence is TGCGCCAGCAGTGAGTCGTATTGGGGGCCCGCTGAAGCTTTCTTT. The chain combines TRBV10-1 with TRBJ1-1, with D perhaps TRBD1 (6 bases). The CDR3 loop spans 15 amino acids. The germline CDR1 and CDR2 sequences are WNHNN and SYGVQD (reference sequence). V shed 0 bases and J shed 6 bases, with 14 bases lying between them.

The chain has TRBV19 and TRBJ2-2, with 7 bases fitting TRBD1. The CDR3 runs 15 residues. The ends lost 2 bases at V and 1 base at J; junction bases unmatched: 1. The germline V gene encodes CDR1 LNHDA and CDR2 SQIVND (reference sequence). The CDR3 nucleotides are TGTGCCAGTAGTATAACAGGGGTGAACACCGGGGAGCTGTTTTTT. Amino acids: CASSITGVNTGELFF.

Only one count was recorded for this clone. The gene calls are TRBV20-1 and TRBJ2-3, with 9 bases fitting TRBD2. This CDR3 comprises 11 residues. CDR1 and CDR2 (germline): DFQATT, SNEGSKA (reference sequence). V shed 1 base, J shed 11 bases, and the junction held 1 base outside the gene matches. CDR3 nucleotide sequence: TGCAGTGCTAGAGGTAGCGGGGGGCAGTATTTT. It encodes CSARGSGGQYF.

As to this clone: Other nucleotide sequences in the sample specify the same CDR3. The chain joins TRBV7-9 to TRBJ1-1, with D hard to call. Germline CDR1 reads SEHNR; CDR2 reads FQNEAQ (reference sequence). V was pared by 5 bases and J by 0 bases, with 7 bases between. The CDR3 contains 13 residues. This CDR3 is CASSPRVNTEAFF. The CDR3, as DNA: TGTGCCAGCAGCCCGAGGGTGAACACTGAAGCTTTCTTT.

V and J are TRBV6-5 and TRBJ1-2, with D unresolved. The germline gives CDR1 MNHEY, CDR2 SVGAGI. V was trimmed by 0 bases and J by 0 bases, leaving 5 bases between them. This CDR3 contains 14 residues. The CDR3 spells CASSYSSANYGYTF. DNA of the CDR3: TGTGCCAGCAGTTACTCGTCAGCTAACTATGGCTACACCTTC.

The chain uses TRBV28 and TRBJ2-5, with 9 bases aligning to TRBD2. This CDR3 has 14 amino acids. Trimming cost V 5 bases and J 4 bases; bases outside gene matches: 5. Germline V lookup: CDR1 MDHEN, CDR2 SYDVKM. CDR3 DNA sequence: TGTGCCAGCAGTCCAGCGGGGGGTCGAGAGACCCAGTACTTC. Amino acid sequence: CASSPAGGRETQYF.

The rearrangement uses TRBV7-9 and TRBJ2-7; 7 nucleotides agree with TRBD1. The CDR3 loop spans 15 amino acids. Germline V gene sequence: CDR1 SEHNR, CDR2 FQNEAQ (reference sequence). V trimming: 5 bases; J trimming: 0 bases; junction bases outside the gene matches: 7. The chain's CDR3 is CASSPTGVSSYEQYF. CDR3 bases: TGTGCCAGCAGCCCCACAGGGGTAAGCTCCTACGAGCAGTACTTC.

CDR3 sequence (DNA): TGTGCCAGCTCAATCGACGGGAATCAGCCCCAGCATTTT. Protein: CASSIDGNQPQHF. This chain connects TRBV18 to TRBJ1-5, with no clear D. This CDR3 has 13 amino acids. Germline V CDR1 and CDR2: KGHSH, LQKENI. With 5 bases removed from V and 4 bases from J, the gap between germline ends came to 9 bases.

The table lists this clone with a count of one. CDR3 loop: CASSSGGQANTGELFF. The CDR3 DNA is TGTGCCAGCAGCTCTGGGGGACAGGCGAACACCGGGGAGCTGTTTTTT. J is TRBJ2-2 and V is TRBV5-4; TRBD1 matches at 8 bases. V lost 3 bases and J lost 0; bases outside the gene matches: 4. The CDR3 spans 16 residues. Germline V gene lookup returns CDR1 SGHNT and CDR2 YYREEE (reference sequence).

The J gene is TRBJ2-3, the V gene TRBV5-1, with D perhaps matching TRBD2 (6 bases). Germline CDR1 and CDR2: SGHRS and YFSETQ. The CDR3 consists of 15 residues. Trimming left V 4 bases short and J 2 bases short, with 14 bases between. The CDR3 loop is CASSPVRELTDTQYF. The CDR3 DNA sequence: TGCGCCAGCAGCCCCGTCCGGGAGCTCACAGATACGCAGTATTTT.

This rearrangement joins TRBV19 to TRBJ1-3, with D perhaps TRBD1 (5 bases). CDR3 length equals 13 residues. V was trimmed by 2 bases and J by 8 bases, leaving 10 bases between them. Germline loops: CDR1 LNHDA, CDR2 SQIVND (reference sequence). CDR3 bases: TGTGCCAGTAGTATACGCGGGGGAGACACCATATATTTT. The encoded protein is CASSIRGGDTIYF.